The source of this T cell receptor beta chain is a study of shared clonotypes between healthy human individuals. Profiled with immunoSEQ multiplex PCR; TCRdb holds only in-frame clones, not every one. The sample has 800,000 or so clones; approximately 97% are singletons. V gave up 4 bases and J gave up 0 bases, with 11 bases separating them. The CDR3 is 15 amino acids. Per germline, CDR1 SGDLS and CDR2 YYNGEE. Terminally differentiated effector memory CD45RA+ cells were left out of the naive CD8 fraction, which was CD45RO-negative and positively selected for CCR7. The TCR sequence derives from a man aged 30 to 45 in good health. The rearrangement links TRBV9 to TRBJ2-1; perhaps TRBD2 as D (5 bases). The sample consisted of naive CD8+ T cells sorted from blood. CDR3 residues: CASSSRLSSYNEQFF. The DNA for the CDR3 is TGTGCCAGCAGCTCAAGACTAAGCTCCTACAATGAGCAGTTCTTC.